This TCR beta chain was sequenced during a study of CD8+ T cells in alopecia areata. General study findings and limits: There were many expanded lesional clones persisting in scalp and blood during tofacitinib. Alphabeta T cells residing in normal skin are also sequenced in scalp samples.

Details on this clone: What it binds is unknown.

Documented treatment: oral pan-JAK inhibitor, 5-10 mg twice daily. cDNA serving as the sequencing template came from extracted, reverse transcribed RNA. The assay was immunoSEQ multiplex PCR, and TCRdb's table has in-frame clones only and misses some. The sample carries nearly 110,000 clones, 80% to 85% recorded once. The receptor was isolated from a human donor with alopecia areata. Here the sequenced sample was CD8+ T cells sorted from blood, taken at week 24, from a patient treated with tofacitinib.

For the CDR3, the DNA is TGCAGCGTTGACAACGGGAGCAATGAGCAGTTCTTC. It yields the protein CSVDNGSNEQFF. The rearrangement joins TRBV29-1 to TRBJ2-1; TRBD2 might be the D (6 bases). CDR1 is SQVTM, CDR2 ANQGSEA, per germline. Trimming stripped 3 bases from V and 6 bases from J, with 9 bases between. The CDR3 has 12 amino acids.